The 26 T cell receptor beta chains presented below share a single source sample, sequenced in a study of blood T cell repertoires in COVID-19. Some clones are missing from TCRdb's copy, which holds only in-frame ones; the method was immunoSEQ multiplex PCR. The sample records over 100,000 clones, approximately 80% being singletons. Sequencing was done on a sample of peripheral blood. These receptors were obtained from a woman between 55 and 75 years old with acute or convalescent COVID-19.

This chain links TRBV5-6 with TRBJ1-6, with a tentative D call TRBD1 (5 bases). V lost 3 bases to trimming and J lost 7 bases, with 11 bases between them. From germline, CDR1 is SGHDT and CDR2 YYEEEE. This CDR3 is built from 14 residues. The CDR3 here is CASSSDRENSPLHF. CDR3 DNA sequence: TGTGCCAGCAGCTCCGACAGAGAGAATTCACCCCTCCACTTT.

The chain uses TRBV5-1 and TRBJ2-7; TRBD1 matches at 8 bases. This CDR3 comprises 15 residues. Germline V lookup: CDR1 SGHRS, CDR2 YFSETQ. With V trimmed by 3 bases and J by 2 bases, 7 bases remained unmatched. The CDR3 DNA sequence: TGCGCCAGCAGCTCACTCAGGGGGCCGCCCTACGAGCAGTACGTC. Translation: CASSSLRGPPYEQYV.

This clone was observed once. The V call is TRBV19, the J call TRBJ1-3; the D gene is possibly TRBD1 (6 bases). Trimming removed 11 bases from V and 9 bases from J, with 20 bases in between. The CDR3 contains 13 residues. CDR1 is LNHDA, CDR2 SQIVND, per germline (reference sequence). The CDR3 spells CASWATGRGTIYF. CDR3 coding DNA: TGTGCCTCCTGGGCGACAGGAAGGGGCACCATATATTTT.

The chain couples TRBV19 to TRBJ1-1; TRBD1 is a possible D gene (6 bases). CDR3 length equals 13 residues. V was shortened by 7 bases and J by 0 bases, with 9 bases between the two germline ends. The V gene's germline CDR1 is LNHDA and CDR2 SQIVND (reference sequence). The CDR3 here is CASKQGLNTEAFF. The CDR3 DNA follows: TGTGCCAGTAAACAGGGACTGAACACTGAAGCTTTCTTT.

V gene TRBV2 combines with J gene TRBJ2-7; tentative D call: TRBD1 (6 bases). Germline V gene data show CDR1 as SNHLY and CDR2 as FYNNEI. The CDR3 spans 16 residues. V gave up 6 bases and J gave up 0 bases, with 18 bases separating them. The CDR3 DNA reads as TGTGCCAGCAGGTTCTCTCAGGGGTTGGGCTCCTACGAGCAGTACGTC. It encodes CASRFSQGLGSYEQYV.

Only a few counts were recorded for this clone. V gene TRBV9 combines with J gene TRBJ2-2; D perhaps matches TRBD1 (6 bases). V was shortened by 0 bases and J by 4 bases, with 16 bases between the two germline ends. CDR1 is SGDLS and CDR2 is YYNGEE in the germline V gene. CDR3 length equals 17 residues. The CDR3 sequence is CASSVEYQGQPTGELFF. The CDR3 bases are TGTGCCAGCAGCGTAGAATATCAGGGACAACCCACCGGGGAGCTGTTTTTT.

This clone came up once. The chain combines TRBV7-9 with TRBJ2-1; D is unresolved. Germline lookup yields CDR1 SEHNR and CDR2 FQNEAQ (reference sequence). V was shortened by 1 base and J by 4 bases, with 11 bases between the two germline ends. The CDR3 is 15 residues long. The CDR3 nucleotides read TGTGCCAGCAGCTTAGACGCAATCGGGTACAATGAGCAGTTCTTC. Encoded protein: CASSLDAIGYNEQFF.

This clone was detected once. The chain is built from TRBV6-5 and TRBJ2-3, with a possible D match to TRBD2 (6 bases). This CDR3 is built from 16 residues. Germline CDR1 MNHEY, CDR2 SVGAGI. V dropped 3 bases and J dropped 1 base, with 14 bases sitting between them. CDR3 nucleotide sequence: TGTGCCAGCAGTTATGGGTCTTTAGCGGGCACAGATACGCAGTATTTT. It yields the protein CASSYGSLAGTDTQYF.

As DNA, the CDR3 is TGTGCCAGCAGCTTAGTGGTGGGACAGACCTACTATGGCTACACCTTC. Amino acids: CASSLVVGQTYYGYTF. This chain links TRBV11-2 with TRBJ1-2, with 7 bases fitting TRBD1. Germline V lookup: CDR1 SGHAT, CDR2 FQNNGV. The CDR3 has 16 amino acids. Unmatched junction bases numbered 8, after V lost 1 base and J lost 3 bases.

The rearrangement links TRBV18 to TRBJ2-7; 8 bases map to TRBD1. V lost 5 bases to trimming and J lost 6 bases; unmatched junction nucleotides: 12. The length of the CDR3 is 15 residues. CDR1 KGHSH and CDR2 LQKENI come from the germline V gene. The CDR3 reads CASSNSGTGGAEQYV. DNA for the CDR3: TGTGCCAGCTCAAACTCGGGGACAGGAGGTGCCGAGCAGTACGTC.

The genes are TRBV11-3 and TRBJ1-2, with unresolved D. The CDR3 contains 14 residues. The V end was cut by 6 bases, the J end by 0 bases, with 11 bases between. In germline, CDR1 is SGHNT, CDR2 YENEEA. CDR3 amino acids: CASSRKAANYGYTF. For the CDR3, the DNA is TGTGCCAGCAGTCGTAAAGCGGCTAACTATGGCTACACCTTC.

This clone occurred a few times. This chain uses TRBV10-3 with TRBJ2-1; 11 bases fit TRBD2. The CDR3 spans 13 residues. Per germline, CDR1 ENHRY and CDR2 SYGVKD. J gave up 9 bases and V 10 bases, and 8 bases lay outside the gene matches. The CDR3 is CASSGGAGGEQFF. The CDR3 nucleotides read TGTGCCAGTAGCGGGGGGGCCGGTGGTGAGCAGTTCTTC.

This CDR3 is CASSYWGGRRGYTF. Here the CDR3 DNA reads TGTGCCAGCAGCTATTGGGGGGGCAGAAGGGGCTACACCTTC. The chain combines TRBV5-4 with TRBJ1-2; a possible D gene is TRBD1 (6 bases). The CDR3 covers 14 residues. The V end was cut by 3 bases, the J end by 8 bases, with 17 bases between. Germline values: CDR1 SGHNT, CDR2 YYREEE (reference sequence).

V and J are TRBV3-1 (or the pseudogene TRBV3-2) and TRBJ2-5; 9 bases fit TRBD2. The CDR3 is 15 amino acids. CDR1 and CDR2 from the germline V gene are LGHDT and YNNKEL (reference sequence). After removal of 5 bases from V and 4 bases from J, the junction contained 8 bases not matched to a gene. CDR3 region: CASSTGLAMRETQYF. The CDR3 DNA reads as TGTGCCAGCAGCACCGGACTAGCGATGCGAGAGACCCAGTACTTC.

The J gene is TRBJ2-6, the V gene TRBV7-3; TRBD2 aligns across 13 bases. After removal of 6 bases from V and 0 bases from J, the junction contained 8 bases not matched to a gene. In germline, CDR1 is SGHTA, CDR2 FQGTGA. The CDR3 consists of 19 residues. The CDR3 DNA reads TGTGCCAGCAGAGGGACTAGCGGGGCCCCCTCCTCTGGGGCCAACGTCCTGACTTTC. Its protein product is CASRGTSGAPSSGANVLTF.

The chain has TRBV10-3 and TRBJ2-2; 9 nucleotides match TRBD1. V was pared by 6 bases and J by 6 bases, with 11 bases of the junction left unmatched. The CDR3 consists of 16 residues. Germline V gene sequence: CDR1 ENHRY, CDR2 SYGVKD. CDR3 loop: CAIRRAGTGSPGELFF. The CDR3, as DNA: TGTGCCATCAGGAGAGCCGGGACAGGGTCCCCCGGGGAGCTGTTTTTT.

The genes are TRBV6-5 and TRBJ1-1, with TRBD1 as a possible D gene (6 bases). This CDR3 has 15 residues. Trimming removed 6 bases at V and 1 base at J, with 15 bases between. Germline-derived CDR1 and CDR2 are MNHEY and SVGAGI. The CDR3 protein is CASRVSGASNTEAFF. The CDR3 DNA is TGTGCCAGCAGAGTATCAGGGGCCTCGAACACTGAAGCTTTCTTT.

The CDR3 DNA follows: TGTGCCAGCAGCGAGGGGGGGGCCCCTAGCACAGATACGCAGTATTTT. Residues: CASSEGGAPSTDTQYF. The chain couples TRBV9 to TRBJ2-3; D possibly corresponds to TRBD2 (7 bases). V was pared by 3 bases and J by 0 bases, with 14 bases between. Germline CDR1 is SGDLS and CDR2 is YYNGEE. CDR3 length: 16 amino acids.

J is TRBJ1-5 and V is TRBV29-1, with D possibly being TRBD1 (5 bases). There are 15 residues in the CDR3. Per germline, CDR1 SQVTM and CDR2 ANQGSEA. Trimming left V 1 base short and J 4 bases short, with 14 bases between. CDR3 sequence reads: CSVEGWGVRNQPQHF. CDR3 bases: TGCAGCGTTGAAGGGTGGGGGGTCCGAAATCAGCCCCAGCATTTT.

The chain is built from TRBV10-2 and TRBJ1-5; D call uncertain. The CDR3 has 15 amino acids. CDR1 is WSHSY and CDR2 is SAAADI in the germline V gene. V gave up 0 bases and J gave up 9 bases, with 15 bases separating them. CDR3 DNA: TGCGCCAGCAGTGAGTCGATAAGGGAGGTCAGGCCCCAGCATTTT. Its protein product is CASSESIREVRPQHF.

The V and J genes are TRBV18 and TRBJ1-1, with D maybe TRBD1 (6 bases). There are 16 residues in the CDR3. Deletions cut 0 bases from V and 2 bases from J, with 13 bases between. CDR1 and CDR2 from the germline V gene are KGHSH and LQKENI. CDR3 sequence: CASSPPQGGVNTEAFF. The CDR3 DNA follows: TGTGCCAGCTCACCACCACAGGGAGGGGTCAACACTGAAGCTTTCTTT.

The chain recombines TRBV19 with TRBJ1-1, with a weak D call TRBD1 (6 bases). This CDR3 is built from 12 residues. Per germline, CDR1 LNHDA and CDR2 SQIVND (reference sequence). V was shortened by 8 bases and J by 10 bases, with 17 bases between the two germline ends. The CDR3 loop reads CASPCRGATAFF. Written as DNA, the CDR3 is TGTGCCAGTCCTTGCCGGGGGGCGACAGCTTTCTTT.

J is TRBJ1-1 and V is TRBV19, with a weak D call TRBD1 (5 bases). Germline V gene sequence: CDR1 LNHDA, CDR2 SQIVND (reference sequence). The CDR3 covers 13 residues. V dropped 4 bases and J dropped 5 bases, with 11 bases sitting between them. The DNA for the CDR3 is TGTGCCAGTAGTAAAAGGGGTATGACTGAAGCTTTCTTT. Translation gives CASSKRGMTEAFF. Filled out from reference TRBV19 and TRBJ1-1, the complete variable domain reads DGGITQSPKYLFRKEGQNVTLSCEQNLNHDAMYWYRQDPGQGLRLIYYSQIVNDFQKGDIAEGYSVSREKKESFPLTVTSAQKNPTAFYLCASSKRGMTEAFFGQGTRLTVV.

The chain joins TRBV29-1 to TRBJ2-5, with D possibly being TRBD2 (6 bases). CDR3 size: 14 residues. CDR1 and CDR2 from the germline V gene are SQVTM and ANQGSEA. The V gene lost 6 bases and the J gene lost 1 base, with 15 bases spanning the gap. The DNA of the CDR3 is TGCAGCGTCTACTTCCGGAGGGCCCAAGAGACCCAGTACTTC. Its translation is CSVYFRRAQETQYF.

CDR3 bases: TGTGCCAGCAGTTCCCTCAGGGGACGGACTGAAGCTTTCTTT. Translation gives CASSSLRGRTEAFF. This sequence joins TRBV6-5 and TRBJ1-1, with D perhaps TRBD1 (6 bases). The ends were cut back, 4 bases at V and 5 bases at J, with 14 bases in the middle. Germline V CDR1 and CDR2: MNHEY, SVGAGI. The CDR3 totals 14 residues.

This chain joins TRBV5-1 and TRBJ2-2; TRBD2 is a possible D gene (5 bases). CDR3 length: 15 residues. Germline V gene sequence: CDR1 SGHRS, CDR2 YFSETQ. Deletions cut 2 bases from V and 7 bases from J, with 15 bases between. The CDR3 spells CASSFRGFGSGELFF. CDR3 coding DNA: TGCGCCAGCAGCTTCCGGGGTTTTGGTAGCGGGGAGCTGTTTTTT.